The 23 T cell receptor beta chains below were found in one sample sequenced in a study of blood T cell repertoires in COVID-19. TCRdb's copy holds only in-frame clones and misses some; the assay was immunoSEQ multiplex PCR. The sample lists 200,000 to 250,000 clones; more than 75% were seen once. Source material: peripheral blood. The receptor set was obtained from a woman in her thirties or forties with acute or convalescent COVID-19.

The chain employs TRBV2 and TRBJ2-5; no definite D call. V was pared by 5 bases and J by 5 bases, with 6 bases between. This CDR3 has 11 amino acids. Per germline, CDR1 SNHLY and CDR2 FYNNEI. For the CDR3, the DNA is TGTGCCAGCAGTTTAGTGGAGACCCAGTACTTC. Protein sequence: CASSLVETQYF.

This chain joins TRBV9 and TRBJ2-3; 8 bases match TRBD1. Looked up from germline, CDR1 is SGDLS and CDR2 is YYNGEE. Unmatched junction bases numbered 5, after V lost 3 bases and J lost 2 bases. This CDR3 contains 15 residues. The CDR3 protein is CASSATGVPTDTQYF. As DNA, the CDR3 is TGTGCCAGCAGCGCGACAGGGGTCCCCACAGATACGCAGTATTTT.

This clone has only a few counts. The CDR3 sequence: CASSESAGGPHEQFF. CDR3 nucleotides: TGTGCCAGCAGTGAATCGGCGGGAGGGCCTCATGAGCAGTTCTTC. V usage is TRBV25-1 and J usage is TRBJ2-1; the match to TRBD2 covers 9 bases. V lost 1 base to trimming and J lost 8 bases; unmatched junction nucleotides: 6. The CDR3 is made up of 15 amino acids. The V gene's germline CDR1 is MGHDK and CDR2 SYGVNS.

This clone occurred once. This chain uses TRBV6-6 with TRBJ2-6; 12 bases match TRBD1. This CDR3 is 18 amino acids long. Germline values: CDR1 MNHNY, CDR2 SVGAGI (reference sequence). The V segment lost 5 bases and the J segment 2 bases; nucleotides outside the gene matches: 7. The DNA for the CDR3 is TGTGCCAGCAGTCAGGCAGGGACAGGGGGCGCTGGGGCCAACGTCCTGACTTTC. Protein: CASSQAGTGGAGANVLTF.

This clone has a single count. The chain is built from TRBV5-1 and TRBJ2-7; 7 bases line up with TRBD1. There are 15 residues in the CDR3. The V segment lost 4 bases and the J segment 5 bases; nucleotides outside the gene matches: 12. CDR1 and CDR2 from the germline V gene are SGHRS and YFSETQ. The CDR3 sequence is CASSLRQGRGDEQYF. The CDR3 bases are TGCGCCAGCAGCCTCCGACAGGGAAGGGGAGACGAGCAGTACTTC.

This chain connects TRBV12-3 or TRBV12-4 to TRBJ1-2; TRBD1 is a possible D gene (6 bases). The V gene lost 8 bases and the J gene lost 2 bases, with 9 bases spanning the gap. The CDR3 runs to 12 residues. In DNA, the CDR3 is TGTGCCAGCCAGGGGTCAAACTATGGCTACACCTTC. Translation: CASQGSNYGYTF.

J is TRBJ1-2 and V is TRBV4-3; 8 bases line up with TRBD1. Trimming removed 1 base from V and 3 bases from J; junction bases left unmatched: 10. Germline values: CDR1 LGHNA, CDR2 YSLEER. This CDR3 is 17 amino acids long. Written as DNA, the CDR3 is TGCGCCAGCAGCCAAGCCCCAACCGGGACAGGTGACTATGGCTACACCTTC. Its translation: CASSQAPTGTGDYGYTF.

The V call is TRBV7-2, the J call TRBJ2-1, with 8 bases lining up with TRBD2. Germline lookup yields CDR1 SGHTA and CDR2 FQGNSA. With 2 bases clipped from V and 9 bases from J, the junction kept 3 bases outside the gene matches. The CDR3 is 13 residues long. This CDR3 reads CASSLQREIEQFF. The DNA of the CDR3 is TGTGCCAGCAGCTTACAGCGGGAGATTGAGCAGTTCTTC.

The rearrangement joins TRBV2 to TRBJ1-5, with TRBD1 as a possible D gene (6 bases). This CDR3 contains 14 residues. The germline CDR1 and CDR2 sequences are SNHLY and FYNNEI. The V end lost 6 bases, the J end lost 1 base, and 10 bases lay between the germline ends. The DNA for the CDR3 is TGTGCCAGCAGGACAGGTTTGAGCAATCAGCCCCAGCATTTT. This sequence encodes CASRTGLSNQPQHF.

The rearrangement uses TRBV11-3 and TRBJ2-5, with 8 bases that match TRBD1. Germline V gives CDR1 SGHNT, CDR2 YENEEA. The trim removed 2 bases at V and 2 bases at J, leaving 7 bases unmatched. The CDR3 is made up of 16 amino acids. The CDR3: CASSLRAGTGQETQYF. The CDR3 DNA follows: TGTGCCAGCAGCTTAAGGGCGGGGACAGGTCAAGAGACCCAGTACTTC.

The rearrangement joins TRBV7-2 to TRBJ2-1; TRBD2 agrees at 8 bases. V dropped 2 bases and J dropped 6; count of bases not matched to a gene: 6. Germline-derived CDR1 and CDR2 are SGHTA and FQGNSA. CDR3 size: 15 residues. CDR3 nucleotides: TGTGCCAGCAGCTTACAAGCGGGAGTACCCAATGAGCAGTTCTTC. Translated, it gives CASSLQAGVPNEQFF.

The rearrangement uses TRBV29-1 and TRBJ2-1, with D possibly matching TRBD1 (6 bases). Germline lookup yields CDR1 SQVTM and CDR2 ANQGSEA. Trimming left V 7 bases short and J 5 bases short, with 18 bases between. The CDR3 spans 14 residues. This CDR3 is CSAAGLGGHNEQFF. Written as DNA, the CDR3 is TGCAGCGCCGCCGGGCTAGGGGGACACAATGAGCAGTTCTTC.

This clone was found once. V gene TRBV5-1 combines with J gene TRBJ2-3; 9 bases match TRBD1. Germline V gene lookup returns CDR1 SGHRS and CDR2 YFSETQ. Trimming took 2 bases from V and 7 from J; bases not matched to a gene: 11. The CDR3 is made up of 16 amino acids. CDR3 residues: CASSFPGQGAVHTQYF. CDR3 nucleotide sequence: TGCGCCAGCAGCTTCCCGGGACAGGGCGCGGTTCATACGCAGTATTTT.

The rearrangement uses TRBV2 and TRBJ2-7, with 10 bases that match TRBD1. The V segment lost 5 bases and the J segment 2 bases; nucleotides outside the gene matches: 6. From germline, CDR1 is SNHLY and CDR2 FYNNEI. The CDR3 is 15 residues long. As DNA, the CDR3 is TGTGCCAGCAGTAGGGACAGGGGACCCACCTACGAGCAGTACTTC. It encodes CASSRDRGPTYEQYF.

V usage is TRBV20-1 and J usage is TRBJ2-1, with D perhaps TRBD1 (6 bases). Trimming removed 1 base at V and 10 bases at J, with 8 bases between. The CDR3 runs 11 residues. Germline values: CDR1 DFQATT, CDR2 SNEGSKA (reference sequence). CDR3 DNA: TGCAGTGCTAGAGTGGACAGCGAGCAGTTCTTC. Amino acid sequence: CSARVDSEQFF.

This rearrangement joins TRBV7-6 to TRBJ2-2; 7 nucleotides agree with TRBD1. CDR3 length equals 15 residues. CDR1 and CDR2 from the germline V gene are SGHVS and FNYEAQ. Unmatched junction bases numbered 7, after V lost 5 bases and J lost 4 bases. The CDR3 is CASSHPGGLTGELFF. The CDR3 nucleotides read TGTGCCAGCAGCCATCCAGGGGGTCTCACCGGGGAGCTGTTTTTT.

This rearrangement joins TRBV3-1 (or the pseudogene TRBV3-2) to TRBJ2-3; D call uncertain. Germline assignment: CDR1 LGHDT and CDR2 YNNKEL (reference sequence). The CDR3 length is 14 residues. Trimming stripped 7 bases from V and 4 bases from J, with 15 bases between. The CDR3 region is CASTPVLRADTQYF. DNA of the CDR3: TGTGCCAGCACCCCGGTCCTCCGGGCAGATACGCAGTATTTT.

This rearrangement joins TRBV7-2 to TRBJ2-5; D is possibly TRBD1 (6 bases). CDR1 SGHTA and CDR2 FQGNSA come from the germline V gene. With 0 bases removed from V and 3 bases from J, the gap between germline ends came to 14 bases. This CDR3 is built from 16 residues. The CDR3 spells CASSLAHRGSEETQYF. The CDR3 DNA sequence: TGTGCCAGCAGCTTAGCGCATAGGGGGAGCGAAGAGACCCAGTACTTC. Together with reference TRBV7-2 and TRBJ2-5, the CDR3 gives the full variable domain: GAGVSQSPSNKVTEKGKDVELRCDPISGHTALYWYRQSLGQGLEFLIYFQGNSAPDKSGLPSDRFSAERTGGSVSTLTIQRTQQEDSAVYLCASSLAHRGSEETQYFGPGTRLLVL.

The CDR3 region has the DNA TGTGCCAGCAGCACCGACAGGATAACGGGTGGCTACACCTTC. Its translation is CASSTDRITGGYTF. This rearrangement joins TRBV6-5 to TRBJ1-2, with D maybe TRBD1 (6 bases). This CDR3 is 14 amino acids long. Germline CDR1 and CDR2: MNHEY and SVGAGI. V lost 6 bases, J lost 7 bases, and 18 bases lay in between.

This clone occurred a few times. The chain recombines TRBV6-5 with TRBJ1-1; D remains unclear. Germline V gene data show CDR1 as MNHEY and CDR2 as SVGAGI. This CDR3 region has 15 residues. With 0 bases removed from V and 7 bases from J, the gap between germline ends came to 15 bases. CDR3 protein: CASSYSVGGEGEAFF. The CDR3 nucleotides read TGTGCCAGCAGTTACTCGGTGGGCGGGGAGGGTGAAGCTTTCTTT.

Many counts were recorded for this clone. The chain is built from TRBV7-9 and TRBJ1-2; tentatively, D is TRBD1 (6 bases). Trimming took 1 base from V and 4 from J, leaving 10 bases between them. Germline CDR1 is SEHNR and CDR2 is FQNEAQ (reference sequence). The CDR3 length is 14 residues. The CDR3 DNA is TGTGCCAGCAGCTTAGAGGGAGGGGGCTATGGCTACACCTTC. It is translated as CASSLEGGGYGYTF.

The sample holds one count of this clone. V and J are TRBV30 and TRBJ1-2; D is unclear. Deletions cut 1 base from V and 2 bases from J, with 11 bases between. This CDR3 has 14 amino acids. Germline CDR1 reads GTSNPN; CDR2 reads SVGIG (reference sequence). CDR3: CAWSAGIKNYGYTF. The CDR3 region has the DNA TGTGCCTGGAGTGCCGGGATTAAGAACTATGGCTACACCTTC.

This clone came up once. The J gene is TRBJ2-7, the V gene TRBV27, with TRBD2 identical over 11 bases. V shed 5 bases, J shed 0 bases, and the junction held 3 bases outside the gene matches. The CDR3 has 15 residues. Looked up from germline, CDR1 is MNHEY and CDR2 is SMNVEV (reference sequence). The CDR3 DNA reads as TGTGCCAGCAGTCCTCTAGCGGGAGGCTCCTACGAGCAGTACTTC. Translation gives CASSPLAGGSYEQYF.